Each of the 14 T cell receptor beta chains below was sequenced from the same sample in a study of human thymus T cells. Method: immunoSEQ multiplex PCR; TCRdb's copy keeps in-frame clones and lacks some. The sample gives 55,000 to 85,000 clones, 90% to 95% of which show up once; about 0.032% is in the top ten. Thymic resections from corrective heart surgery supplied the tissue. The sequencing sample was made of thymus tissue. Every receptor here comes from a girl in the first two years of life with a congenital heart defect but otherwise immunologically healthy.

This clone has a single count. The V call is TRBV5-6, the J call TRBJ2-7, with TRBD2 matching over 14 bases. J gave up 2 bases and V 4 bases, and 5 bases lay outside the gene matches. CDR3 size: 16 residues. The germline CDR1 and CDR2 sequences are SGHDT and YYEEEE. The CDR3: CASSPGLAGGTYEQYF. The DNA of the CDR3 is TGTGCCAGCAGCCCCGGACTAGCGGGAGGAACCTACGAGCAGTACTTC.

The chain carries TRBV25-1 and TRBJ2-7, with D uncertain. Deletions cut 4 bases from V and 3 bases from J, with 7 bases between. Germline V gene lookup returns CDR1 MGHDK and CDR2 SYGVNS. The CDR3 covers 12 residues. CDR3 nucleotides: TGTGCCAGCAGTGCGCGCCGCTACGAGCAGTACTTC. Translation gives CASSARRYEQYF.

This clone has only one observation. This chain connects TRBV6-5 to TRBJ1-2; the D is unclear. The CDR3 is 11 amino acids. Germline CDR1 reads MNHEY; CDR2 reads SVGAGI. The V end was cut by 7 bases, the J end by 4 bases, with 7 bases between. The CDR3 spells CASIDPYGYTF. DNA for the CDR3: TGTGCCAGCATCGATCCCTATGGCTACACCTTC.

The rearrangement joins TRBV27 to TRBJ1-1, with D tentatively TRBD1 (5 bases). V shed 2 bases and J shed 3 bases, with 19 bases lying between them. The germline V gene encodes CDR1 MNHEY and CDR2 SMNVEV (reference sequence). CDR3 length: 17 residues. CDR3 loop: CASSLVFPRDHDTEAFF. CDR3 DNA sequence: TGTGCCAGCAGTTTAGTATTCCCCAGGGATCATGACACTGAAGCTTTCTTT.

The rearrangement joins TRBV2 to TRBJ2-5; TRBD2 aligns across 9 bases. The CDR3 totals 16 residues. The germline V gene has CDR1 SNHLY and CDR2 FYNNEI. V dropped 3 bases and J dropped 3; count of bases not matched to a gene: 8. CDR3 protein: CASSEKFIAGEETQYF. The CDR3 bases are TGTGCCAGCAGTGAGAAGTTTATAGCGGGAGAAGAGACCCAGTACTTC.

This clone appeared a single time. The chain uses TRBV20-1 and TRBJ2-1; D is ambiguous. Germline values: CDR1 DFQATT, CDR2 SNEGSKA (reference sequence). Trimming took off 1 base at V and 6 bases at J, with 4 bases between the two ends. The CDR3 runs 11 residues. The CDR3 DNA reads TGCAGTGCTAGAGTTCTCAATGAGCAGTTCTTC. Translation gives CSARVLNEQFF.

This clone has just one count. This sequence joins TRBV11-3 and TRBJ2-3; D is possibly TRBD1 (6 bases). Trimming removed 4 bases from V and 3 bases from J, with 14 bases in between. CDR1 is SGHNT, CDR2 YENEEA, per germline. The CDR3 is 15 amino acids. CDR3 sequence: CASSSQTDRTDTQYF. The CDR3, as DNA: TGTGCCAGCAGCTCCCAGACTGACAGGACAGATACGCAGTATTTT.

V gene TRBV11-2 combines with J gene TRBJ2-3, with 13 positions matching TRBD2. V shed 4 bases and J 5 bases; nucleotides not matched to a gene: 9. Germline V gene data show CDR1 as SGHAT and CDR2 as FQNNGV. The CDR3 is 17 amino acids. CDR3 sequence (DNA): TGTGCCAGCAGCTCCTACTGGACTAGCGGGAGTCGAGATACGCAGTATTTT. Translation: CASSSYWTSGSRDTQYF.

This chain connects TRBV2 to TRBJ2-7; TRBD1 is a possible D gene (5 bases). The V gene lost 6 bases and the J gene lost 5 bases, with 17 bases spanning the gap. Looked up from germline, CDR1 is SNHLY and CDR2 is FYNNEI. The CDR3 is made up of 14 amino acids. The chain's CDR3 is CASSVDNRLDEQYF. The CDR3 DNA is TGTGCCAGCAGCGTGGACAACCGCCTGGACGAGCAGTACTTC.

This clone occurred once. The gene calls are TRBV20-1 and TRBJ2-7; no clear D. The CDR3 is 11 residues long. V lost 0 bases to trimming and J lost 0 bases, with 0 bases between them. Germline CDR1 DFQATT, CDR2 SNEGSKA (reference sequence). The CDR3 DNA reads TGCAGTGCTAGAGACTCCTACGAGCAGTACTTC. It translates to CSARDSYEQYF.

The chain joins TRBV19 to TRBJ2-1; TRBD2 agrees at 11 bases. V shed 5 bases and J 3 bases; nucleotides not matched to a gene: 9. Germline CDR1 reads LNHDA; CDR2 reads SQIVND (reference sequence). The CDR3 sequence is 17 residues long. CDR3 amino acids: CASSPRLAGTFYNEQFF. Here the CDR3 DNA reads TGTGCCAGTAGTCCCCGACTAGCGGGGACCTTCTACAATGAGCAGTTCTTC.

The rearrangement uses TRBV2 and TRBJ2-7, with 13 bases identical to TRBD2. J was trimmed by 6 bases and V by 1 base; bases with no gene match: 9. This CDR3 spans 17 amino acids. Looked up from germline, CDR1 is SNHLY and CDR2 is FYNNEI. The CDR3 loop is CASSEGTSGRTLPEQYF. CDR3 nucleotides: TGTGCCAGCAGTGAAGGGACTAGCGGGAGAACCCTCCCCGAGCAGTACTTC.

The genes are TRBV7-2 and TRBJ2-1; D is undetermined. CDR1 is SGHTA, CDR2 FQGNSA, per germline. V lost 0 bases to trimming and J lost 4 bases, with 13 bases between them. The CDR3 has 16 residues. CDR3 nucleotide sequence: TGTGCCAGCAGCTTAGCGCTAAGTGGGGATTACAATGAGCAGTTCTTC. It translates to CASSLALSGDYNEQFF.

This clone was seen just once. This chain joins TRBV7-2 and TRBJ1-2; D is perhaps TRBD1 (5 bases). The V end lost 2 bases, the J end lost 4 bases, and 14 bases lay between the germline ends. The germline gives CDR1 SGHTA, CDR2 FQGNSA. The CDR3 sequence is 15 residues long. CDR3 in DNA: TGTGCCAGCAGCTTATCAGGGACGGGGGGCTATGGCTACACCTTC. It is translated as CASSLSGTGGYGYTF.